This is a list of T cell receptor beta chains from one sample in a study of regulatory T cells in long-lasting Graves disease. One entry per CDR3 protein results from TCRdb running MiXCR on the multiplex PCR reads. The sample comprises 350,000 to 500,000 distinct CDR3 sequences, 11% to 15% of which are singletons, and under 20% rests with the top ten. The same data also contributed to another study, on T cells in Graves' hyperthyroidism and ophthalmopathy.

This material consisted of peripheral blood mononuclear cells (PBMCs), taken at new diagnosis, from a patient treated with antithyroid drugs. Receptors originate from a woman in her fifties or sixties with Graves disease. CDR3s include the opening cysteine and the closing phenylalanine or tryptophan. The order of the fields is clone size, J gene, D gene, V gene, CDR3 protein, CDR3 DNA. The D gene is left open where the match is weak. Some rows mark clone size as missing; the rest say once, few, many or name a class of expanded clone.

>many|TRBJ2-3|-|TRBV9
CASSVVNSHTDTQYF
TGTGCCAGCAGCGTAGTTAACAGTCACACAGATACGCAGTATTTT
>-|TRBJ1-2|-|TRBV6-1
CASRGTYGYTF
TGTGCCAGCAGAGGGACCTATGGCTACACCTTC
>many|TRBJ1-2|-|TRBV6-9
CASSYAGDHYGYTF
TGTGCCAGCAGTTACGCGGGGGATCACTATGGCTACACCTTC
>few|TRBJ1-3|-|TRBV11-1
CASSFGDSGNTIYF
TGTGCCAGCAGCTTTGGGGACTCTGGAAACACCATATATTTT
>many|TRBJ2-5|-|TRBV10-1
CASSESEGKTQYF
TGCGCCAGCAGTGAGTCTGAGGGAAAGACCCAGTACTTC
>few|TRBJ2-1|-|TRBV28
CASTRVNDNEQFF
TGTGCCAGCACCAGGGTCAATGACAATGAGCAGTTCTTC
>-|TRBJ2-3|TRBD2|TRBV20-1
CSARTSGRAGTQYF
TGCAGTGCTAGAACAAGCGGGAGGGCCGGTACGCAGTATTTT
>once|TRBJ1-2|TRBD1|TRBV2
CATNDRGPYGYTF
TGTGCCACCAACGACAGGGGACCCTATGGCTACACCTTC
>few|TRBJ1-2|TRBD1|TRBV5-1
CASSWGQAAGGYTF
TGCGCCAGCAGCTGGGGACAGGCCGCCGGTGGCTACACCTTC
>many|TRBJ1-1|-|TRBV6-5
CASSYSMGFGNTEAFF
TGTGCCAGCAGTTACTCGATGGGGTTCGGGAACACTGAAGCTTTCTTT
>-|TRBJ2-7|-|TRBV11-2
CVGSSPPNEQYF
TGTGTCGGCAGCTCACCGCCCAACGAGCAGTACTTC
>-|TRBJ1-1|-|TRBV4-1
CASSQEGGWMNTEAFF
TGCGCCAGCAGCCAAGAAGGGGGGTGGATGAACACTGAAGCTTTCTTT
>many|TRBJ2-3|-|TRBV28
CASILQAADTQYF
TGTGCCAGCATCCTTCAAGCTGCAGATACGCAGTATTTT